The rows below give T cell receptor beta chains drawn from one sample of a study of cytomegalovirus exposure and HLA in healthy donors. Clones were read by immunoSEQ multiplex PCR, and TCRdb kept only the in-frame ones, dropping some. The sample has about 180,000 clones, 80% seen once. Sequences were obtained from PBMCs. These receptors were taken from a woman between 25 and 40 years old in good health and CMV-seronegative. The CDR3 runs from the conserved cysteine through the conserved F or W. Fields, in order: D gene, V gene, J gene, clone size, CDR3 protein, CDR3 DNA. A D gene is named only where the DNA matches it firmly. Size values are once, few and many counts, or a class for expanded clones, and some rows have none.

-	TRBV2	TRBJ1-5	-	CASTLEYNQPQHF	TGTGCCAGCACCCTCGAGTACAATCAGCCCCAGCATTTT
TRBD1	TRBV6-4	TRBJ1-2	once	CASSAGGTVTF	TGTGCCAGCAGTGCAGGGGGCACGGTCACCTTC
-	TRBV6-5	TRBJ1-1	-	CASKHAGGSGRAFF	TGTGCCAGCAAACATGCGGGGGGATCCGGACGGGCTTTCTTT
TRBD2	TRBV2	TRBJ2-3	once	CASSGKSGGAYTDTQYF	TGTGCCAGCAGTGGAAAAAGCGGGGGGGCTTACACAGATACGCAGTATTTT
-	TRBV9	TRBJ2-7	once	CASSLKVGGSNEQYF	TGTGCCAGCAGCCTTAAGGTAGGAGGTTCTAATGAGCAGTACTTC
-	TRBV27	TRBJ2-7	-	CASSFPGAYEQYF	TGTGCCAGCAGTTTCCCAGGGGCCTACGAGCAGTACTTC
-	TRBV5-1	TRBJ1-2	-	CASSSGRTNPPNYGYTF	TGCGCCAGCAGCAGCGGACGGACTAATCCGCCTAACTATGGCTACACCTTC
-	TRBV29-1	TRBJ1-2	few	CSVEKQGSGYTF	TGCAGCGTTGAAAAGCAGGGGTCTGGCTACACCTTC
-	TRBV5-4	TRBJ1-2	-	CASRRGSSYGYTF	TGTGCCAGCAGACGGGGGAGTAGCTATGGCTACACCTTC
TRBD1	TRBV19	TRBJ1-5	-	CASSIVRAGGGQPQHF	TGTGCCAGTAGTATAGTGAGGGCAGGGGGCGGGCAGCCCCAGCATTTT
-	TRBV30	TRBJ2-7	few	CAWSLGQREQYF	TGTGCCTGGAGTCTGGGACAACGCGAGCAGTACTTC
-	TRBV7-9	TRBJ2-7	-	CASSPRVSSYEQYF	TGTGCCAGCAGCCCCCGGGTGAGCTCCTACGAGCAGTACTTC
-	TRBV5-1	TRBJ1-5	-	CASSLGFLSYSNQPQHF	TGCGCCAGCAGCTTGGGGTTCTTGAGTTATAGCAATCAGCCCCAGCATTTT
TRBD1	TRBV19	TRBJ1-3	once	CASSPRQGSGNTIYF	TGTGCCAGTAGCCCTCGACAGGGGTCTGGAAACACCATATATTTT
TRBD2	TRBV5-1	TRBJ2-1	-	CASSLLAGGSSRRDNEQFF	TGCGCCAGCAGCCTTCTAGCGGGGGGGTCCTCACGTAGGGACAATGAGCAGTTCTTC
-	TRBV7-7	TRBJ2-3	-	CASSLAGGPTDTQYF	TGTGCCAGCAGCTTAGCCGGGGGACCCACAGATACGCAGTATTTT
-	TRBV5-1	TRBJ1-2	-	CASSLGNTVSYGYTF	TGCGCCAGCAGCTTGGGGAATACAGTCTCGTATGGCTACACCTTC
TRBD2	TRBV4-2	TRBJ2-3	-	CASSQVQASGVSTDTQYF	TGTGCCAGCAGCCAAGTCCAGGCTAGCGGGGTGAGCACAGATACGCAGTATTTT
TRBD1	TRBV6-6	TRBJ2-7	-	CASSIRTGDPLQYF	TGTGCCAGCAGCATAAGGACAGGGGACCCCTTGCAGTACTTC
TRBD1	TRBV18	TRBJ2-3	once	CASSPPMTGDTDTQYF	TGTGCCAGCTCACCTCCGATGACAGGGGACACAGATACGCAGTATTTT
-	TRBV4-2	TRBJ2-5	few	CASSQEVTGLDQYF	TGTGCCAGCAGCCAAGAAGTAACAGGGTTGGACCAGTACTTC
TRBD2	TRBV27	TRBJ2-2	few	CASSLIRRGTNTGELFF	TGTGCCAGCAGTTTAATTAGGCGGGGGACGAACACCGGGGAGCTGTTTTTT
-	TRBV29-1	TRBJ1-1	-	CSVGRGLNTEAFF	TGCAGCGTTGGGAGAGGTCTGAACACTGAAGCTTTCTTT
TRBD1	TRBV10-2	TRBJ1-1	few	CASSQTGGYTEAFF	TGCGCCAGCAGTCAAACAGGGGGGTACACTGAAGCTTTCTTT
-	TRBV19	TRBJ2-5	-	CASTNSFRETQYF	TGTGCCAGTACTAATAGCTTCCGGGAGACCCAGTACTTC
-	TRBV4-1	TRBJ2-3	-	CASSQELTGGGTDTQYF	TGCGCCAGCAGCCAAGAGTTGACGGGGGGCGGCACAGATACGCAGTATTTT
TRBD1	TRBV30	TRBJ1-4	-	CAWSVWTGDMETTNEKLFF	TGTGCCTGGAGTGTATGGACAGGGGACATGGAAACAACTAATGAAAAACTGTTTTTT
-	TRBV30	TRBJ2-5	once	CAQGKGETQYF	TGTGCCCAGGGGAAGGGGGAGACCCAGTACTTC
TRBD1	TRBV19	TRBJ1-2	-	CASSLFNLGQGMDYGYTF	TGTGCCAGTAGCCTCTTTAACCTGGGACAGGGGATGGACTATGGCTACACCTTC
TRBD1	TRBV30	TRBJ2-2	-	CAWSPGQGTGELFF	TGTGCCTGGAGTCCGGGACAGGGAACCGGGGAGCTGTTTTTT
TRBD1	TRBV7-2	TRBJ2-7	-	CASSAPGQSITYEQYF	TGTGCCAGCAGCGCCCCGGGACAGAGCATCACCTACGAGCAGTACTTC
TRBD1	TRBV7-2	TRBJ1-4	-	CASSLRSGGNEKLFF	TGTGCCAGCAGCTTACGGTCAGGGGGCAATGAAAAACTGTTTTTT
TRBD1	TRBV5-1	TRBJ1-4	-	CASSSGQGYWEKLFF	TGCGCCAGCAGCTCCGGACAGGGGTATTGGGAAAAACTGTTTTTT
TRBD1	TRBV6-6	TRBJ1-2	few	CASSFLRQGVNYGYTF	TGTGCCAGCAGTTTCTTAAGACAGGGGGTAAACTATGGCTACACCTTC
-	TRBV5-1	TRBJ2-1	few	CASSPHRDISSGEQFF	TGCGCCAGCAGCCCACACCGGGACATATCGAGCGGTGAGCAGTTCTTC
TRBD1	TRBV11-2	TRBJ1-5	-	CASSPDRDLNQPQHF	TGTGCCAGCAGCCCCGACAGGGACCTCAATCAGCCCCAGCATTTT
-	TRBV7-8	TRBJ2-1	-	CASSPEVDEQFF	TGTGCCAGCAGTCCAGAGGTGGATGAGCAGTTCTTC
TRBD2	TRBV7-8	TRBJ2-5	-	CASTRGGQETQYF	TGTGCCAGCACTCGGGGGGGACAAGAGACCCAGTACTTC
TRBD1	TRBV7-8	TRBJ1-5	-	CASSLGGTGNQPQHF	TGTGCCAGCAGCTTAGGAGGGACAGGCAATCAGCCCCAGCATTTT
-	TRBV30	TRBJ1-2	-	CACTGGWGYTF	TGTGCCTGTACCGGAGGGTGGGGCTACACCTTC
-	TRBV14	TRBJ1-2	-	CASSQDLGGGGFNYGYTF	TGTGCCAGCAGCCAAGACCTCGGGGGAGGAGGCTTTAACTATGGCTACACCTTC
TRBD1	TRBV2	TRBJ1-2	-	CASSTGGRYGYTF	TGTGCCAGCAGTACAGGGGGCAGGTATGGCTACACCTTC
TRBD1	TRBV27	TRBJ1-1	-	CASSFGTGLNTEAFF	TGTGCCAGCAGTTTTGGGACAGGCTTGAACACTGAAGCTTTCTTT
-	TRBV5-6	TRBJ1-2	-	CASSLDRAAGYTF	TGTGCCAGCAGCTTGGACAGGGCTGCTGGCTACACCTTC